This T cell receptor (beta chain) was profiled in a study of CD8 T cells in Susac syndrome. In contrast to the negatively isolated CD8+ and CD4+ T cells, TEMRA cells were FACS-enriched. Random hexamers were used to reverse transcribe an amount of roughly 0.5 to 1 ug RNA. TCR beta CDR3 was amplified by immunoSEQ covering 54 Vbeta and 13 Jbeta. TCRdb re-derived calls from the immunoSEQ multiplex PCR reads in MiXCR, one entry per CDR3 protein. The sample lists 200,000 to 250,000 distinct CDR3 sequences; 92% were seen once. The CDR3 contains 15 residues. The trim removed 6 bases at V and 6 bases at J, leaving 9 bases unmatched.

This sequence was found in a human donor with multiple sclerosis. The sample taken for sequencing was CD8+ T cells from PBMCs. The chain joins TRBV12-3 or TRBV12-4 to TRBJ2-1; 9 nucleotides agree with TRBD1. The CDR3 protein is CASRVDRGAVNEQFF. CDR3 sequence (DNA): TGTGCCAGCAGAGTAGACAGGGGGGCCGTCAATGAGCAGTTCTTC.